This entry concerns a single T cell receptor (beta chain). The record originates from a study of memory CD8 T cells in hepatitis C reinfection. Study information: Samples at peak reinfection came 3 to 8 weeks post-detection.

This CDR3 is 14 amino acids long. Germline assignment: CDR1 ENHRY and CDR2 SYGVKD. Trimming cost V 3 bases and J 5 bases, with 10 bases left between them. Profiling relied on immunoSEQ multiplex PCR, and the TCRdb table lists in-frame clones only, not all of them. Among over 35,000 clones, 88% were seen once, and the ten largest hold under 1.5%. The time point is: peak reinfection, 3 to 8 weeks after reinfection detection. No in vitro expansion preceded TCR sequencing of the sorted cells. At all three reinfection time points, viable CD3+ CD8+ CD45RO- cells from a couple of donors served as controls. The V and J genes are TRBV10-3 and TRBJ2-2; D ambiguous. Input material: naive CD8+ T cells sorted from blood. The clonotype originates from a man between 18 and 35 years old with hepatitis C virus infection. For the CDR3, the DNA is TGTGCCATCAGTGATAATAACCTAACCGGGGAGCTGTTTTTT. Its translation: CAISDNNLTGELFF.